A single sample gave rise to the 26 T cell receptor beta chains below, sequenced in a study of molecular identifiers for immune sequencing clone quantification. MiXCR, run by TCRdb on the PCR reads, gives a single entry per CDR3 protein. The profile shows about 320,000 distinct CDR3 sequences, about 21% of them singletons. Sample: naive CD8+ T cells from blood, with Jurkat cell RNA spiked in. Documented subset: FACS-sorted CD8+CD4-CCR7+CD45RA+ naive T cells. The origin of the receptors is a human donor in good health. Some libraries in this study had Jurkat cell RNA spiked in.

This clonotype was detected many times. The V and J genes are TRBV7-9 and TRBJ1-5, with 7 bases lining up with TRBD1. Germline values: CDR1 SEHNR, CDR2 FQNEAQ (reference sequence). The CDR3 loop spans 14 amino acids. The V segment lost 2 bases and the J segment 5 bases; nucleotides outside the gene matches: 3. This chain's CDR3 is CASSLSQGDQPQHF. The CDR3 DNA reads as TGTGCCAGCAGCTTAAGCCAGGGGGATCAGCCCCAGCATTTT.

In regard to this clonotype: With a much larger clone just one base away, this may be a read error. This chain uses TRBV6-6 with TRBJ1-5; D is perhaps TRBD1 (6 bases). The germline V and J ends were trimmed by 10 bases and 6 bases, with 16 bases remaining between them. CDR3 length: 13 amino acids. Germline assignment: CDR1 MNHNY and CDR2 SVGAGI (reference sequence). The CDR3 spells CATAEAGAQPQHF. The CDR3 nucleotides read TGTGCCACCGCGGAGGCAGGGGCTCAGCCCCAGCATTTT.

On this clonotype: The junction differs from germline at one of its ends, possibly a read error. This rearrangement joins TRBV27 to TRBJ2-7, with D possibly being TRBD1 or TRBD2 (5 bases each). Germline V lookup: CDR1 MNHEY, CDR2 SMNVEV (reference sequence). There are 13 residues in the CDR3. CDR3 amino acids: CACSFGAGYEQYF. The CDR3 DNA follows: TGTGCCTGCAGTTTCGGGGCGGGCTACGAGCAGTACTTC.

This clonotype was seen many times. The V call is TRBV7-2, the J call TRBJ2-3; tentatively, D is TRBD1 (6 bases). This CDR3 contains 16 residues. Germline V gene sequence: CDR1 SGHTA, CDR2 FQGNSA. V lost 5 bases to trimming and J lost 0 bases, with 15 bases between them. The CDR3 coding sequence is TGTGCCAGCAGCCTAGATAGGGGGAGCAGCACAGATACGCAGTATTTT. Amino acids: CASSLDRGSSTDTQYF.

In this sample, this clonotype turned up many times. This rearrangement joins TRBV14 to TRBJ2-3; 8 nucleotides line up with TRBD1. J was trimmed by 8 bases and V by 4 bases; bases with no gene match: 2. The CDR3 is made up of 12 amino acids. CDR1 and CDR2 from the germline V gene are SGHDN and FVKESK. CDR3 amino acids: CASSPGGATQYF. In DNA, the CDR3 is TGTGCCAGCAGCCCAGGGGGCGCTACGCAGTATTTT.

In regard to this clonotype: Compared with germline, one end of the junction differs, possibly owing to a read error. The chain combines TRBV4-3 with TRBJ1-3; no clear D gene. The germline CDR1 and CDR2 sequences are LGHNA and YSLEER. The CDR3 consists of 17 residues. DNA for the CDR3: TGCGCCAGCAGCCAAGACGGTCCCGCCAACTCTGGAAACACCACATATTTT. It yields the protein CASSQDGPANSGNTTYF.

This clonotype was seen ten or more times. CDR3 bases: TGCAGCGTCATAGGACTAGCGGGGGAGGCCCAAGAGACCCAGTACTTC. It is translated as CSVIGLAGEAQETQYF. This rearrangement joins TRBV29-1 to TRBJ2-5, with 13 bases identical to TRBD2. Looked up from germline, CDR1 is SQVTM and CDR2 is ANQGSEA. The junction had 8 bases not matched to a gene; V was cut back by 6 bases and J by 1 base. The CDR3 length is 16 residues.

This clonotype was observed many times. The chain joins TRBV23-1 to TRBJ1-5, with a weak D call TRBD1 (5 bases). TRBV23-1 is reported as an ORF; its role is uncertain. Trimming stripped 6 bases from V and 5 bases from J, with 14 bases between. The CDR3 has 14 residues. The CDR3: CASRSDAGDQPQHF. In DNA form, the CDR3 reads TGCGCCAGCAGGTCCGATGCGGGGGATCAGCCCCAGCATTTT.

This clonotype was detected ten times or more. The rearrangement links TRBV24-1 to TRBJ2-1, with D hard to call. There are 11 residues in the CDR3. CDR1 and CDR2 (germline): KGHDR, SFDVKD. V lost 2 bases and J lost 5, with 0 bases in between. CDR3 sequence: CATSDYNEQFF. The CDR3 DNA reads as TGTGCCACCAGTGATTACAATGAGCAGTTCTTC.

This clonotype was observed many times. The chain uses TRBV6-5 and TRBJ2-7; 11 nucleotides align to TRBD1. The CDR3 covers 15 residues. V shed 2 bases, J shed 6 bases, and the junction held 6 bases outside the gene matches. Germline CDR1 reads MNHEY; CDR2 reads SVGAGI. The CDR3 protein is CASSYESGQGGEQYF. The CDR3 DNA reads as TGTGCCAGCAGTTACGAGTCGGGACAGGGGGGCGAGCAGTACTTC.

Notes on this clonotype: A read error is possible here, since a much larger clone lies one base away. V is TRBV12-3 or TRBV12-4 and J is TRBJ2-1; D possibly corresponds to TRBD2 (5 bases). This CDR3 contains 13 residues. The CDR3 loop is CTSSFSEGSKEFF. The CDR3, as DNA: TGTACCAGCAGTTTTTCAGAGGGATCAAAGGAGTTCTTC.

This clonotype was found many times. CDR3 amino acids: CVTWGDTEAFF. Here the CDR3 DNA reads TGTGTCACATGGGGGGACACTGAAGCTTTCTTT. The genes are TRBV19 and TRBJ1-1; D perhaps matches TRBD1 (5 bases). Per the germline V gene, CDR1 is LNHDA and CDR2 is SQIVND (reference sequence). This CDR3 contains 11 residues.

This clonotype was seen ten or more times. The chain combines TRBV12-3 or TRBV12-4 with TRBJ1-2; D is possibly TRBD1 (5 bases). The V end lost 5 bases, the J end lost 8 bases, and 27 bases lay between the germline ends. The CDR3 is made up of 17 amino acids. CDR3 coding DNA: TGTGCCAGCAGTCTCGATTGGCCCGGAACCGGGGGGATCGGCTACACCTTC. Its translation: CASSLDWPGTGGIGYTF.

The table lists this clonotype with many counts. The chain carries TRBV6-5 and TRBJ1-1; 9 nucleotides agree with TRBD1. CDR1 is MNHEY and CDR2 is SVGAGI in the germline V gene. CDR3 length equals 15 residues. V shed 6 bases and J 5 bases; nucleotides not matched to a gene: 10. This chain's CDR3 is CASRISQGAGTEAFF. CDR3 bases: TGTGCCAGCAGGATCTCACAGGGGGCTGGAACTGAAGCTTTCTTT.

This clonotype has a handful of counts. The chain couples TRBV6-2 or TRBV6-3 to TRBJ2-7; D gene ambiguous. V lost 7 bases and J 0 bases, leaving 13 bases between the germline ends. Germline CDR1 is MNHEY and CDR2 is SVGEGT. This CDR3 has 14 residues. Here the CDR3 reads CASKVRTSSYEQYF. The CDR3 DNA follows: TGTGCCAGCAAGGTGCGGACGAGCTCCTACGAGCAGTACTTC.

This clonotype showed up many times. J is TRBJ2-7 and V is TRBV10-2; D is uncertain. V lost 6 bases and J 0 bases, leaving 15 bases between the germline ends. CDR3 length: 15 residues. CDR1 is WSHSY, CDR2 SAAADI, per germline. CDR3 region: CASRPGPLSSYEQYF. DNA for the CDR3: TGCGCCAGCAGGCCCGGCCCTCTCAGCTCCTACGAGCAGTACTTC.

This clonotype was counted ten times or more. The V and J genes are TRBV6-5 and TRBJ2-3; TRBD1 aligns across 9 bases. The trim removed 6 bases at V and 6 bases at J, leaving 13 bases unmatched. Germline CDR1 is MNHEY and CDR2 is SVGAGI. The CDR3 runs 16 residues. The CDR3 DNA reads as TGTGCCAGCAGGTCTGGTCCGGGACAGGGAACTGATACGCAGTATTTT. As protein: CASRSGPGQGTDTQYF.

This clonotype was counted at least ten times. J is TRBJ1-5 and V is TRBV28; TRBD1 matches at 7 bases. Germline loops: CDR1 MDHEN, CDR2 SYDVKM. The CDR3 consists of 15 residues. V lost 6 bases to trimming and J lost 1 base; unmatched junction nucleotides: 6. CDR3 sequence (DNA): TGTGCCAGCAGGCCTCAGGGGGAGAGCAATCAGCCCCAGCATTTT. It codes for CASRPQGESNQPQHF.

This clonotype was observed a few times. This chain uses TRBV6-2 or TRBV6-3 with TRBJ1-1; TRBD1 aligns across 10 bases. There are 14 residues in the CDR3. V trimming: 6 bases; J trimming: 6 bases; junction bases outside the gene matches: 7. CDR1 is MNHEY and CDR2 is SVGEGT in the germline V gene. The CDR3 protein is CASSGTGAGAEAFF. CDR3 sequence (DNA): TGTGCCAGCAGCGGGACAGGGGCTGGCGCTGAAGCTTTCTTT.

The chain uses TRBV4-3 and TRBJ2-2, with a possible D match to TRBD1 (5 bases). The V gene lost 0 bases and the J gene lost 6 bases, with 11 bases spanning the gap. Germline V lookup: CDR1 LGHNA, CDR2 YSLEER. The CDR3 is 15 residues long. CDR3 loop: CASSQDILGPGELFF. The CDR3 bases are TGCGCCAGCAGCCAAGACATTTTGGGGCCCGGGGAGCTGTTTTTT.

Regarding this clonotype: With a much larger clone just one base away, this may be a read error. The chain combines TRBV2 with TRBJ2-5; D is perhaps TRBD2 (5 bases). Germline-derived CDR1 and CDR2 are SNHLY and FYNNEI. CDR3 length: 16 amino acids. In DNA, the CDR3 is TGTGCCAGCAGTGAAGCCCAGAGCGGAGTCACGGAGACCCAGTGCTTC. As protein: CASSEAQSGVTETQCF.

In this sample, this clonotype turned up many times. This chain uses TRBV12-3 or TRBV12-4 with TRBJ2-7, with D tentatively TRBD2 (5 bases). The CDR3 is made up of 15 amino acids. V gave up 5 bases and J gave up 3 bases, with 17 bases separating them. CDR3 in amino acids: CASSLSASSHYEQYF. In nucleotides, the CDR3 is TGTGCCAGCAGTCTCTCGGCTAGCAGTCACTACGAGCAGTACTTC.

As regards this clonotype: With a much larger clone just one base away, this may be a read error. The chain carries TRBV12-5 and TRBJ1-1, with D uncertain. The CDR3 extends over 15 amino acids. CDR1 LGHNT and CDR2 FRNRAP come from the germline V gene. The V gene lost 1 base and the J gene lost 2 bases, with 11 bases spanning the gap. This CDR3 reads CASGLDLALNTEAFF. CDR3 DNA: TGTGCTAGTGGTTTGGATTTAGCTTTAAACACTGAAGCTTTCTTT.

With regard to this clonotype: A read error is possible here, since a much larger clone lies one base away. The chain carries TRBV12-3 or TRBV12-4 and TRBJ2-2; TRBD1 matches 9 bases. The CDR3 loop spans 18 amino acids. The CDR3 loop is CATTGTGGAEVRAGELVF. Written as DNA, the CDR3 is TGTGCCACCACGGGAACAGGGGGCGCCGAAGTTAGGGCCGGGGAGCTGGTTTTT.

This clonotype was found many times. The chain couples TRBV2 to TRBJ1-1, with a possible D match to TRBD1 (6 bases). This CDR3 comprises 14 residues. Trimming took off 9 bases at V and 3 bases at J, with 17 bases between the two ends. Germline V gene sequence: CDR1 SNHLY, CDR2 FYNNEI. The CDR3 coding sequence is TGTGCCAGTCTTAAGCAGGGGAAGGACACTGAAGCTTTCTTT. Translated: CASLKQGKDTEAFF. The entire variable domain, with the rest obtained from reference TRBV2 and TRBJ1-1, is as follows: EPEVTQTPSHQVTQMGQEVILRCVPISNHLYFYWYRQILGQKVEFLVSFYNNEISEKSEIFDDQFSVERPDGSNFTLKIRSTKLEDSAMYFCASLKQGKDTEAFFGQGTRLTVV.

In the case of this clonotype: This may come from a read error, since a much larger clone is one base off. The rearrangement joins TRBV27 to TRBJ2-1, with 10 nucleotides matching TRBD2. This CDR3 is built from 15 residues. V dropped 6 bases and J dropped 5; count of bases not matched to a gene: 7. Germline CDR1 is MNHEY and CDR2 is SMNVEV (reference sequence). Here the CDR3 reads CASSLSSGGHNEQFF. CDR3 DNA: TGTGCCAGCAGCCTATCTAGCGGGGGCCACAATGAGCAGTTCTTC.